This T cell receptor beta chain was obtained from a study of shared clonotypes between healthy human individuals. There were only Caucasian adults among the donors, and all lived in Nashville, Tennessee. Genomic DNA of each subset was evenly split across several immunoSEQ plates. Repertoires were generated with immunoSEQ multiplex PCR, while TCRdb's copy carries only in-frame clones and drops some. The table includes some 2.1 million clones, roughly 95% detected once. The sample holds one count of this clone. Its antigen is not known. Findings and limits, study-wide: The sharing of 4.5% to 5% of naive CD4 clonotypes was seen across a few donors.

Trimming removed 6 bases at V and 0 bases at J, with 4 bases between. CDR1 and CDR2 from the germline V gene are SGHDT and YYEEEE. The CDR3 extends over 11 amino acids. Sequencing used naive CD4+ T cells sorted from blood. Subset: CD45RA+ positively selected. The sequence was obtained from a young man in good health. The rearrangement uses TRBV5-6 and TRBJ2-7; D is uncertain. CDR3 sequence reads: CASTSSYEQYF. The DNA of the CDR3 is TGTGCCAGCACGTCCTCCTACGAGCAGTACTTC.